One and the same sample provided the 9 T cell receptor beta chains below, sequenced in a study of CD8 T cells in Susac syndrome. With random hexamers, reverse transcription was performed on roughly 0.45 to 1 ug of RNA. TCRdb itself ran the immunoSEQ multiplex PCR reads through MiXCR, one entry per CDR3 protein. This table has approximately 180,000 distinct CDR3 sequences, 91% appearing once. The sequenced sample consisted of CD4+ T cells from PBMCs. The receptors originated from a human donor with Susac syndrome.

The genes are TRBV4-2 and TRBJ2-7; TRBD2 aligns across 11 bases. V was pared by 0 bases and J by 5 bases, with 15 bases of the junction left unmatched. CDR1 is LGHNA, CDR2 YNFKEQ, per germline. CDR3 length equals 19 residues. Here the CDR3 DNA reads TGTGCCAGCAGCCAAGATAGGCTGATAGCGGGAGGGCCTGAGAACGAGCAGTACTTC. Its translation is CASSQDRLIAGGPENEQYF.

The chain links TRBV6-1 to TRBJ2-5; TRBD2 matches 7 bases. The ends lost 10 bases at V and 2 bases at J; junction bases unmatched: 10. The CDR3 length is 14 residues. CDR1 is MNHNS and CDR2 is SASEGT in the germline V gene. The CDR3 nucleotides read TGTGCCACTTCAGAGCGGGGACCTCAAGAGACCCAGTACTTC. Encoded protein: CATSERGPQETQYF.

The gene calls are TRBV12-3 or TRBV12-4 and TRBJ2-3, with D unclear. The V end lost 3 bases, the J end lost 7 bases, and 11 bases lay between the germline ends. The CDR3 is 13 residues long. The CDR3 DNA reads TGTGCCAGCAGTTTGGGTTCTGGGAATACGCAGTATTTT. Residues: CASSLGSGNTQYF.

This clonotype was observed a single time. The chain recombines TRBV6-1 with TRBJ2-5, with TRBD2 matching over 7 bases. The length of the CDR3 is 12 residues. Per germline, CDR1 MNHNS and CDR2 SASEGT. Losses at the gene ends were 4 bases for V and 10 bases for J; bases not matched to a gene: 6. The CDR3 sequence: CASSAGGRGQYF. CDR3 sequence (DNA): TGTGCCAGCAGTGCCGGGGGGAGGGGCCAGTACTTC.

The chain is built from TRBV6-2 or TRBV6-3 and TRBJ2-5; 7 positions match TRBD1. From germline, CDR1 is MNHEY and CDR2 SVGEGT. There are 18 residues in the CDR3. V was pared by 5 bases and J by 5 bases, with 20 bases of the junction left unmatched. CDR3 loop: CASSTNPGQQISLETQYF. CDR3 in DNA: TGTGCCAGCAGTACGAATCCGGGACAGCAAATTTCTTTGGAGACCCAGTACTTC.

This clonotype was seen a single time. The genes are TRBV3-1 and TRBJ2-7; no clear D. The ends were cut back, 0 bases at V and 6 bases at J, with 3 bases in the middle. The CDR3 totals 11 residues. Germline CDR1 LGHDT, CDR2 YNNKEL (reference sequence). The CDR3 here is CASSQDLEQYF. The DNA of the CDR3 is TGTGCCAGCAGCCAAGACCTCGAGCAGTACTTC.

The chain joins TRBV5-4 to TRBJ2-7; no firm D call. CDR1 and CDR2 (germline): SGHNT, YYREEE (reference sequence). Trimming pared 4 bases from V and 0 bases from J, leaving 14 bases between. The CDR3 is 15 residues long. DNA of the CDR3: TGTGCCAGCAGCCACGACGGCCAAAACTCCTACGAGCAGTACTTC. It codes for CASSHDGQNSYEQYF. The full variable domain, rest sourced from reference TRBV5-4 and TRBJ2-7, is ETGVTQSPTHLIKTRGQQVTLRCSSQSGHNTVSWYQQALGQGPQFIFQYYREEENGRGNFPPRFSGLQFPNYSSELNVNALELDDSALYLCASSHDGQNSYEQYFGPGTRLTVT.

The gene calls are TRBV5-1 and TRBJ1-1, with 7 bases that match TRBD1. This CDR3 has 15 residues. J gave up 1 base and V 4 bases, and 7 bases lay outside the gene matches. The germline gives CDR1 SGHRS, CDR2 YFSETQ. The CDR3 bases are TGCGCCAGCAGCCTACCGGGACAGAGGAACACTGAAGCTTTCTTT. Translating it yields CASSLPGQRNTEAFF.

This sequence joins TRBV5-1 and TRBJ2-7, with TRBD1 matching over 9 bases. Per the germline V gene, CDR1 is SGHRS and CDR2 is YFSETQ. CDR3 length: 13 amino acids. V shed 2 bases and J 5 bases; nucleotides not matched to a gene: 2. CDR3 nucleotide sequence: TGCGCCAGCAGCTTAGGGACAGGGCACGAGCAGTACTTC. Translated: CASSLGTGHEQYF.